The present T cell receptor (beta chain) was sequenced within a study of early T cells in non-severe SARS-CoV-2 infection. This clonotype was recorded at least ten times. TCRdb reprocessed the 5' RACE reads with MiXCR, giving one entry per CDR3 protein. The sample lists about 50,000 distinct CDR3 sequences; under 12% were seen once. The germline V gene encodes CDR1 SGHTA and CDR2 FQGTGA. This CDR3 contains 14 residues. V was cut by 5 bases and J by 10 bases, with 15 bases left in between. The TCR comes from an adult who was a healthcare worker with PCR-confirmed SARS-CoV-2 infection or an uninfected control (not recorded which). Input material: whole blood. The rearrangement joins TRBV7-3 to TRBJ1-6; D is ambiguous. CDR3 loop: CASSQNPARSPLHF. The CDR3, as DNA: TGTGCCAGCAGCCAAAACCCCGCCCGGTCACCCCTCCACTTT.